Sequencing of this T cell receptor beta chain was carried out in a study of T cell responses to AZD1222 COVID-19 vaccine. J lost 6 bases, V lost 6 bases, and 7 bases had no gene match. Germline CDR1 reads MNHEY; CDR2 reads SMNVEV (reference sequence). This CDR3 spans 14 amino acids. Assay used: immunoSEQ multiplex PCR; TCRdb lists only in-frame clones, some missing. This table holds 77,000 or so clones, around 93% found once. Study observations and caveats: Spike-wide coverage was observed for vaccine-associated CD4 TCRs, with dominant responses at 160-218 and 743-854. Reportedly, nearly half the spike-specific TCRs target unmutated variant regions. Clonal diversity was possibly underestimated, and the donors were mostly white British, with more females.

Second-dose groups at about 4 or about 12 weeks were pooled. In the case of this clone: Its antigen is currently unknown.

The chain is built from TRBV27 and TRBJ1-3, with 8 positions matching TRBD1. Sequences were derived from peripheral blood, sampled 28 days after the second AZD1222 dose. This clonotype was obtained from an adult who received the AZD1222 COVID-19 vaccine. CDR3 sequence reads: CASRDGQGLNTIYF. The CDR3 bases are TGTGCCAGCAGGGATGGACAGGGTTTAAACACCATATATTTT.